One sample yielded the 7 T cell receptor beta chains listed below, sequenced in a study of early T cells in non-severe SARS-CoV-2 infection. One entry per CDR3 protein results from TCRdb running MiXCR on the 5' RACE reads. The profile shows over 25,000 distinct CDR3 sequences, less than 10% of them singletons. The sample comprised whole blood. These receptors were obtained from an adult who was a healthcare worker with PCR-confirmed SARS-CoV-2 infection or an uninfected control (not recorded which).

This clonotype was seen repeatedly, ten times or more. The rearrangement uses TRBV27 and TRBJ2-1; possible D gene TRBD1, 5 bases. CDR1 is MNHEY, CDR2 SMNVEV, per germline (reference sequence). V was clipped by 3 bases and J by 8 bases, with 17 bases between them. The CDR3 totals 15 residues. CDR3 region: CASSFARAARDEQFF. The CDR3 DNA follows: TGTGCCAGCAGTTTCGCCAGGGCTGCCAGGGATGAGCAGTTCTTC.

This clonotype was seen at least ten times. V is TRBV12-3 or TRBV12-4 and J is TRBJ1-2; no clear D gene. Trimming took off 3 bases at V and 7 bases at J, with 9 bases between the two ends. The CDR3 loop spans 12 amino acids. Here the CDR3 reads CASSFDRRGYTF. The CDR3 nucleotides are TGTGCCAGCAGTTTTGATCGCCGTGGCTACACCTTC.

In this sample, this clonotype turned up many times. V and J are TRBV6-6 and TRBJ1-5, with no clear D. This CDR3 region has 15 residues. The germline V gene has CDR1 MNHNY and CDR2 SVGAGI (reference sequence). The V and J ends lost 5 bases and 3 bases respectively, with 14 bases between them. The CDR3 nucleotides read TGTGCCAGCAGTCCAAGACAAAGTAACAATCAGCCCCAGCATTTT. It specifies CASSPRQSNNQPQHF.

This clonotype was picked up many times. V usage is TRBV20-1 and J usage is TRBJ2-1; weak D call: TRBD2 (5 bases). Trimming took off 2 bases at V and 0 bases at J, with 11 bases between the two ends. Germline-derived CDR1 and CDR2 are DFQATT and SNEGSKA (reference sequence). The CDR3 length is 15 residues. CDR3 sequence reads: CSARNRGSSYNEQFF. The CDR3 nucleotides read TGCAGTGCTAGAAATAGAGGGAGCTCCTACAATGAGCAGTTCTTC.

This clonotype showed up many times. The chain has TRBV19 and TRBJ1-5; the match to TRBD1 covers 9 bases. Germline CDR1 LNHDA, CDR2 SQIVND (reference sequence). The J segment lost 6 bases and the V segment lost 4 bases, leaving 4 bases of the junction unmatched. The CDR3 covers 14 residues. CDR3 loop: CASSKQGAGQPQHF. The CDR3, as DNA: TGTGCCAGTAGTAAACAGGGGGCGGGTCAGCCCCAGCATTTT. Full variable domain (outside the CDR3, taken from reference TRBV19 and TRBJ1-5): DGGITQSPKYLFRKEGQNVTLSCEQNLNHDAMYWYRQDPGQGLRLIYYSQIVNDFQKGDIAEGYSVSREKKESFPLTVTSAQKNPTAFYLCASSKQGAGQPQHFGDGTRLSIL.

The chain combines TRBV20-1 with TRBJ2-1; 13 bases line up with TRBD2. The CDR3 is 14 amino acids. Germline trimming cut 5 bases from V and 10 bases from J; bases unmatched to any gene: 8. From germline, CDR1 is DFQATT and CDR2 SNEGSKA (reference sequence). The CDR3 DNA follows: TGCAGTGCTGCTGGGACTAGCGGGACCTTAGAGCAGTTCTTC. This gives the protein CSAAGTSGTLEQFF.

Of note for this clonotype: A much larger clone differs from this one at a single base, so this may be a read error. V and J are TRBV20-1 and TRBJ2-7; D is unclear. Trimming removed 6 bases from V and 4 bases from J, with 16 bases in between. Per the germline V gene, CDR1 is DFQATT and CDR2 is SNEGSKA (reference sequence). The CDR3 covers 13 residues. For the CDR3, the DNA is TGCAGTGCAGGCGGTCGGTGGAGATACGAGCAGTACTTC. It yields the protein CSAGGRWRYEQYF.